The subject of this entry is one TCR beta chain. The antigen is not known. This entry belongs to a study of Ad26.COV2.S vaccination and SARS-CoV-2 variants. The assay was immunoSEQ multiplex PCR, and TCRdb's table has in-frame clones only and misses some. The sample records roughly 270,000 clones, over 75% being singletons. Treatment of the sample: 15 to 20 received Ad26.COV2.S at low or high dose, single or two shots; 5 received placebo; per-sample allocation not given. Specimen acquisition occurred on day 63 following the initial vaccine or placebo injection. Study-level points and caveats: Spike-specific TCR breadth ran higher among vaccine recipients than placebo recipients. Breadth, reportedly substantial, characterized the spike-specific CD8+ and CD4+ T cell responses after vaccination.

The length of the CDR3 is 12 residues. From germline, CDR1 is MDHEN and CDR2 SYDVKM. J was trimmed by 6 bases and V by 4 bases; bases with no gene match: 3. The chain uses TRBV28 and TRBJ2-7; the match to TRBD1 covers 7 bases. The material was peripheral blood, obtained in a trial of Ad26.COV2.S vaccine versus placebo. The sequence came from a person between 18 and 59 years old who received the Ad26.COV2.S COVID-19 vaccine or a placebo. Here the CDR3 reads CASSWAGGEQYF. The DNA of the CDR3 is TGTGCCAGCAGTTGGGCAGGGGGCGAGCAGTACTTC.